This section outlines one T cell receptor beta chain sequence together with its context. What it recognizes is unknown. In the PCR, 60 Vbeta and 13 Jbeta primers were used. In the source study's methods: As a later analysis found, there were approximately 80 million unique TCR beta chains, of which 8.5 million to 14 million were shared. The method was immunoSEQ multiplex PCR; TCRdb's version includes in-frame clones alone and lacks a portion of them. V and J calls and clone size are those listed in that table; D and trimming were worked out from the DNA. The sample lists fewer than 250,000 clones; 80% to 90% were seen once. The sample is drawn from a study of cytomegalovirus exposure and HLA in healthy donors. In the study overall: Earlier findings included 117 million unique TCR beta sequences obtained from about 179 million T cells.

This CDR3 is built from 13 residues. Germline CDR1 and CDR2: MNHNY and SVGAGI (reference sequence). Between the trimmed V and J ends, which lost 5 bases and 3 bases, there was a span of 10 bases. Overall study findings and caveats: Solely CMV serostatus was available to characterize immune exposure. TRBV6-2, TRBV6-3 and other indistinguishable V segments were excluded.

This clonotype was sampled from a man aged 25-45 years in good health and CMV-seronegative. The rearrangement links TRBV6-6 to TRBJ1-2; the D gene is possibly TRBD1 (6 bases). The sample taken for sequencing was PBMCs. CDR3 sequence: CASSVQGDYGYTF. CDR3 bases: TGTGCCAGCAGTGTACAGGGAGACTATGGCTACACCTTC.